Listed here are 8 T cell receptor beta chains from one sample, sequenced in a study of blood T cell repertoires in COVID-19. The table came from immunoSEQ multiplex PCR; TCRdb's copy has only in-frame clones and leaves some out. This table has about 91,000 clones, approximately 80% appearing once. Material: peripheral blood. The receptor set was obtained from a man between 65 and 79 years old with acute or convalescent COVID-19.

The chain joins TRBV5-4 to TRBJ2-2; 8 bases agree with TRBD2. V gave up 4 bases and J gave up 1 base; unmatched junction bases: 18. Germline assignment: CDR1 SGHNT and CDR2 YYREEE (reference sequence). The CDR3 totals 20 residues. CDR3: CASSPGQGSGARRNTGELFF. The CDR3 DNA reads as TGTGCCAGCAGCCCCGGGCAGGGTAGCGGGGCCAGGAGGAACACCGGGGAGCTGTTTTTT.

This clone has a single count. This rearrangement joins TRBV3-1 (or the pseudogene TRBV3-2) to TRBJ1-3, with no clear D. Trimming stripped 4 bases from V and 2 bases from J, with 9 bases between. The CDR3 has 14 amino acids. Germline V CDR1 and CDR2: LGHDT, YNNKEL (reference sequence). The chain's CDR3 is CASSPTRAGNTIYF. As DNA, the CDR3 is TGTGCCAGCAGCCCAACGCGGGCTGGAAACACCATATATTTT.

CDR3 loop: CASSYYNTEAFF. In DNA, the CDR3 is TGTGCCAGCAGCTACTATAACACTGAAGCTTTCTTT. The chain recombines TRBV12-3 or TRBV12-4 with TRBJ1-1; no reliable D call. The germline V and J ends were trimmed by 6 bases and 2 bases, with 7 bases remaining between them. This CDR3 is 12 amino acids long.

The J gene is TRBJ1-5, the V gene TRBV27; 11 nucleotides line up with TRBD1. Germline assignment: CDR1 MNHEY and CDR2 SMNVEV (reference sequence). V lost 5 bases to trimming and J lost 7 bases; unmatched junction nucleotides: 7. This CDR3 has 15 residues. As DNA, the CDR3 is TGTGCCAGCAGTCCCTCCGGACAGGGGGCACAGCCCCAGCATTTT. It encodes CASSPSGQGAQPQHF.

The chain couples TRBV27 to TRBJ2-1, with 9 bases matching TRBD2. The CDR3 is made up of 15 amino acids. J was trimmed by 7 bases and V by 5 bases; bases with no gene match: 9. Germline assignment: CDR1 MNHEY and CDR2 SMNVEV (reference sequence). The CDR3 nucleotides read TGTGCCAGCAGTATACTAGCGGGCCCGGGGAATGAGCAGTTCTTC. This codes for CASSILAGPGNEQFF.

The rearrangement joins TRBV27 to TRBJ2-7; a possible D gene is TRBD1 (6 bases). CDR1 and CDR2 (germline): MNHEY, SMNVEV (reference sequence). Trimming pared 6 bases from V and 2 bases from J, leaving 11 bases between. The CDR3 has 13 residues. The CDR3 sequence is CASRFGQTYEQYF. CDR3 nucleotide sequence: TGTGCCAGCAGATTCGGACAGACCTACGAGCAGTACTTC.

This clone was observed a handful of times. V usage is TRBV18 and J usage is TRBJ1-2; no reliable D call. The ends were cut back, 3 bases at V and 0 bases at J, with 5 bases in the middle. This CDR3 contains 13 residues. Germline V CDR1 and CDR2: KGHSH, LQKENI. CDR3 loop: CASSPSANYGYTF. CDR3 DNA: TGTGCCAGCTCACCTTCAGCTAACTATGGCTACACCTTC.

The chain couples TRBV29-1 to TRBJ2-1, with TRBD2 identical over 7 bases. CDR1 is SQVTM, CDR2 ANQGSEA, per germline. CDR3 length: 13 residues. V lost 3 bases to trimming and J lost 9 bases; unmatched junction nucleotides: 8. The DNA for the CDR3 is TGCAGCGTTGACTCTAGCGGCCAGACTGAGCAGTTCTTC. Translating gives CSVDSSGQTEQFF.